This passage covers 14 T cell receptor beta chains from one sample sequenced in a study of shared clonotypes between healthy human individuals. Libraries were prepared by immunoSEQ multiplex PCR; TCRdb keeps only in-frame clonotypes and omits some of them. The repertoire holds about 670,000 clones, with approximately 79% as singletons. Material for sequencing was memory CD4+ T cells sorted from blood. As for subset: CD45RA-negative fraction. These receptors all come from a woman aged 25-40 years in good health.

The chain links TRBV7-6 to TRBJ2-5, with 11 nucleotides matching TRBD2. The CDR3 has 14 residues. The germline gives CDR1 SGHVS, CDR2 FNYEAQ. Trimming cost V 5 bases and J 4 bases; bases outside gene matches: 3. In nucleotides, the CDR3 is TGTGCCAGCAGCGACGGACTAGCGGGAGAGACCCAGTACTTC. As protein: CASSDGLAGETQYF.

The rearrangement joins TRBV19 to TRBJ2-5; 11 bases fit TRBD2. The germline V gene encodes CDR1 LNHDA and CDR2 SQIVND (reference sequence). With 3 bases clipped from V and 11 bases from J, the junction kept 5 bases outside the gene matches. The length of the CDR3 is 13 residues. The CDR3 sequence: CASSIRLAGTQYF. The CDR3 DNA is TGTGCCAGTAGTATCCGACTAGCGGGGACGCAGTACTTC.

The chain employs TRBV6-6 and TRBJ2-2, with 8 bases fitting TRBD2. The CDR3 has 15 residues. Germline V gene sequence: CDR1 MNHNY, CDR2 SVGAGI (reference sequence). J lost 5 bases, V lost 3 bases, and 5 bases had no gene match. As DNA, the CDR3 is TGTGCCAGCAGTTATGACGGGGGGGAGACCGGGGAGCTGTTTTTT. Translating gives CASSYDGGETGELFF.

The chain employs TRBV29-1 and TRBJ2-7; a weak D match, TRBD2 (6 bases). CDR1 is SQVTM and CDR2 is ANQGSEA in the germline V gene. The CDR3 contains 12 residues. V was shortened by 3 bases and J by 6 bases, with 12 bases between the two germline ends. CDR3 in amino acids: CSVEGLGLEQYF. The CDR3 nucleotides are TGCAGCGTTGAGGGACTGGGACTCGAGCAGTACTTC.

This clone was found a few times. Other DNA variants within this sample encode the same CDR3. The chain has TRBV7-9 and TRBJ1-1; weak D call: TRBD1 (5 bases). The CDR3 sequence is 11 residues long. Trimming removed 11 bases from V and 3 bases from J, with 10 bases in between. CDR1 and CDR2 from the germline V gene are SEHNR and FQNEAQ (reference sequence). The CDR3: CAGGRDTEAFF. CDR3 nucleotides: TGTGCCGGGGGGAGGGACACTGAAGCTTTCTTT.

The V call is TRBV25-1, the J call TRBJ1-2; possible D gene TRBD1, 6 bases. Germline V gene sequence: CDR1 MGHDK, CDR2 SYGVNS. V lost 2 bases to trimming and J lost 6 bases, with 13 bases between them. The CDR3 sequence is 14 residues long. For the CDR3, the DNA is TGTGCCAGCAGTGAACTCCAGGGGCGCGATGGCTACACCTTC. It yields the protein CASSELQGRDGYTF.

A single count supports this clone. The chain carries TRBV14 and TRBJ2-4, with a tentative D call TRBD2 (5 bases). This CDR3 comprises 17 residues. The germline gives CDR1 SGHDN, CDR2 FVKESK. V was shortened by 1 base and J by 1 base, with 14 bases between the two germline ends. This CDR3 reads CASSQGPERGAKNIQYF. CDR3 coding DNA: TGTGCCAGCAGCCAAGGGCCGGAAAGAGGGGCCAAAAACATTCAGTACTTC. Together with reference TRBV14 and TRBJ2-4, the CDR3 gives the full variable domain: EAGVTQFPSHSVIEKGQTVTLRCDPISGHDNLYWYRRVMGKEIKFLLHFVKESKQDESGMPNNRFLAERTGGTYSTLKVQPAELEDSGVYFCASSQGPERGAKNIQYFGAGTRLSVL.

The CDR3 DNA sequence: TGTGCCAGCAGTTTGAGGCGGGGTCTATACGAGCAGTACTTC. It yields the protein CASSLRRGLYEQYF. V is TRBV28 and J is TRBJ2-7, with D perhaps TRBD2 (6 bases). V lost 3 bases and J lost 4, with 13 bases in between. In germline, CDR1 is MDHEN, CDR2 SYDVKM. The CDR3 loop spans 14 amino acids.

This clone has at least ten counts. The chain couples TRBV5-1 to TRBJ2-7, with 7 bases that match TRBD1. Germline-derived CDR1 and CDR2 are SGHRS and YFSETQ. This CDR3 is built from 13 residues. V trimming: 0 bases; J trimming: 6 bases; junction bases outside the gene matches: 3. CDR3 DNA sequence: TGCGCCAGCAGCTTGGTGGGACAGTTCGAGCAGTACTTC. Protein: CASSLVGQFEQYF.

The CDR3 DNA reads as TGTGCCAGCAGCCAGGCACAGGGAGGTACCCCTGAAGCTTTCTTT. Translation: CASSQAQGGTPEAFF. V gene TRBV4-2 combines with J gene TRBJ1-1, with D maybe TRBD1 (6 bases). This CDR3 contains 15 residues. With 3 bases removed from V and 6 bases from J, the gap between germline ends came to 17 bases. Germline-derived CDR1 and CDR2 are LGHNA and YNFKEQ.

The chain is built from TRBV19 and TRBJ1-1; 12 bases line up with TRBD1. Germline values: CDR1 LNHDA, CDR2 SQIVND (reference sequence). The CDR3 has 15 residues. V trimming: 8 bases; J trimming: 2 bases; junction bases outside the gene matches: 6. The DNA for the CDR3 is TGTGCCAGTTTTCCGGGACAGGGGGCCAACACTGAAGCTTTCTTT. Translated: CASFPGQGANTEAFF. Drawing the rest from reference TRBV19 and TRBJ1-1, the complete variable domain is DGGITQSPKYLFRKEGQNVTLSCEQNLNHDAMYWYRQDPGQGLRLIYYSQIVNDFQKGDIAEGYSVSREKKESFPLTVTSAQKNPTAFYLCASFPGQGANTEAFFGQGTRLTVV.

The CDR3 coding sequence is TGTGCCAGCAGCTTATGGCAGGGCCATCAGCCCCAGCATTTT. Translated: CASSLWQGHQPQHF. V and J are TRBV5-6 and TRBJ1-5; the D gene is possibly TRBD1 (5 bases). CDR1 and CDR2 from the germline V gene are SGHDT and YYEEEE. V was shortened by 2 bases and J by 5 bases, with 11 bases between the two germline ends. The CDR3 totals 14 residues.

V is TRBV6-1 and J is TRBJ1-3; D gene uncertain. Trimming stripped 1 base from V and 7 bases from J, with 17 bases between. Germline V CDR1 and CDR2: MNHNS, SASEGT. The CDR3 extends over 16 amino acids. The CDR3 nucleotides are TGTGCCAGCAGTGAAGAAGGCAACTTGCCGGGTAACACCATATATTTT. It encodes CASSEEGNLPGNTIYF.

The V gene is TRBV7-8, the J gene TRBJ2-7; D remains ambiguous. Germline V lookup: CDR1 SGHVS, CDR2 FQNEAQ. The CDR3 runs to 16 residues. V was cut by 1 base and J by 4 bases, with 17 bases left in between. DNA of the CDR3: TGTGCCAGCAGCTTAGGGTGGAAACACATGGAGTACGAGCAGTACTTC. This translates into CASSLGWKHMEYEQYF.